This entry is about one T cell receptor (beta chain). Its antigen is currently unknown. The CDR3 is made up of 13 amino acids. The germline V gene encodes CDR1 SGHRS and CDR2 YFSETQ. Between the trimmed V and J ends, which lost 7 bases and 1 base, there was a span of 11 bases. These data are taken from a study of PD-1 blockade in classical Hodgkin lymphoma. The time point denotes: newly diagnosed, previously untreated cHL patient sample. Newly diagnosed, untreated classical Hodgkin lymphoma PBMCs provided comparison. Assay used: immunoSEQ multiplex PCR; TCRdb lists only in-frame clones, some missing. This table has about 20,000 clones, about 93% appearing once. General observations from the study: Newly diagnosed patients reportedly had lower baseline TCR diversity than healthy donors. Prior therapy or disease activity may underlie the repertoire differences, whose causes remain undefined.

The receptor was derived from a human donor with classical Hodgkin lymphoma. This chain uses TRBV5-1 with TRBJ2-5, with D uncertain. Sequenced material: peripheral blood mononuclear cells (PBMCs). The DNA of the CDR3 is TGCGCCAGCTTGTTGAGGCCCCAAGAGACCCAGTACTTC. As protein: CASLLRPQETQYF.